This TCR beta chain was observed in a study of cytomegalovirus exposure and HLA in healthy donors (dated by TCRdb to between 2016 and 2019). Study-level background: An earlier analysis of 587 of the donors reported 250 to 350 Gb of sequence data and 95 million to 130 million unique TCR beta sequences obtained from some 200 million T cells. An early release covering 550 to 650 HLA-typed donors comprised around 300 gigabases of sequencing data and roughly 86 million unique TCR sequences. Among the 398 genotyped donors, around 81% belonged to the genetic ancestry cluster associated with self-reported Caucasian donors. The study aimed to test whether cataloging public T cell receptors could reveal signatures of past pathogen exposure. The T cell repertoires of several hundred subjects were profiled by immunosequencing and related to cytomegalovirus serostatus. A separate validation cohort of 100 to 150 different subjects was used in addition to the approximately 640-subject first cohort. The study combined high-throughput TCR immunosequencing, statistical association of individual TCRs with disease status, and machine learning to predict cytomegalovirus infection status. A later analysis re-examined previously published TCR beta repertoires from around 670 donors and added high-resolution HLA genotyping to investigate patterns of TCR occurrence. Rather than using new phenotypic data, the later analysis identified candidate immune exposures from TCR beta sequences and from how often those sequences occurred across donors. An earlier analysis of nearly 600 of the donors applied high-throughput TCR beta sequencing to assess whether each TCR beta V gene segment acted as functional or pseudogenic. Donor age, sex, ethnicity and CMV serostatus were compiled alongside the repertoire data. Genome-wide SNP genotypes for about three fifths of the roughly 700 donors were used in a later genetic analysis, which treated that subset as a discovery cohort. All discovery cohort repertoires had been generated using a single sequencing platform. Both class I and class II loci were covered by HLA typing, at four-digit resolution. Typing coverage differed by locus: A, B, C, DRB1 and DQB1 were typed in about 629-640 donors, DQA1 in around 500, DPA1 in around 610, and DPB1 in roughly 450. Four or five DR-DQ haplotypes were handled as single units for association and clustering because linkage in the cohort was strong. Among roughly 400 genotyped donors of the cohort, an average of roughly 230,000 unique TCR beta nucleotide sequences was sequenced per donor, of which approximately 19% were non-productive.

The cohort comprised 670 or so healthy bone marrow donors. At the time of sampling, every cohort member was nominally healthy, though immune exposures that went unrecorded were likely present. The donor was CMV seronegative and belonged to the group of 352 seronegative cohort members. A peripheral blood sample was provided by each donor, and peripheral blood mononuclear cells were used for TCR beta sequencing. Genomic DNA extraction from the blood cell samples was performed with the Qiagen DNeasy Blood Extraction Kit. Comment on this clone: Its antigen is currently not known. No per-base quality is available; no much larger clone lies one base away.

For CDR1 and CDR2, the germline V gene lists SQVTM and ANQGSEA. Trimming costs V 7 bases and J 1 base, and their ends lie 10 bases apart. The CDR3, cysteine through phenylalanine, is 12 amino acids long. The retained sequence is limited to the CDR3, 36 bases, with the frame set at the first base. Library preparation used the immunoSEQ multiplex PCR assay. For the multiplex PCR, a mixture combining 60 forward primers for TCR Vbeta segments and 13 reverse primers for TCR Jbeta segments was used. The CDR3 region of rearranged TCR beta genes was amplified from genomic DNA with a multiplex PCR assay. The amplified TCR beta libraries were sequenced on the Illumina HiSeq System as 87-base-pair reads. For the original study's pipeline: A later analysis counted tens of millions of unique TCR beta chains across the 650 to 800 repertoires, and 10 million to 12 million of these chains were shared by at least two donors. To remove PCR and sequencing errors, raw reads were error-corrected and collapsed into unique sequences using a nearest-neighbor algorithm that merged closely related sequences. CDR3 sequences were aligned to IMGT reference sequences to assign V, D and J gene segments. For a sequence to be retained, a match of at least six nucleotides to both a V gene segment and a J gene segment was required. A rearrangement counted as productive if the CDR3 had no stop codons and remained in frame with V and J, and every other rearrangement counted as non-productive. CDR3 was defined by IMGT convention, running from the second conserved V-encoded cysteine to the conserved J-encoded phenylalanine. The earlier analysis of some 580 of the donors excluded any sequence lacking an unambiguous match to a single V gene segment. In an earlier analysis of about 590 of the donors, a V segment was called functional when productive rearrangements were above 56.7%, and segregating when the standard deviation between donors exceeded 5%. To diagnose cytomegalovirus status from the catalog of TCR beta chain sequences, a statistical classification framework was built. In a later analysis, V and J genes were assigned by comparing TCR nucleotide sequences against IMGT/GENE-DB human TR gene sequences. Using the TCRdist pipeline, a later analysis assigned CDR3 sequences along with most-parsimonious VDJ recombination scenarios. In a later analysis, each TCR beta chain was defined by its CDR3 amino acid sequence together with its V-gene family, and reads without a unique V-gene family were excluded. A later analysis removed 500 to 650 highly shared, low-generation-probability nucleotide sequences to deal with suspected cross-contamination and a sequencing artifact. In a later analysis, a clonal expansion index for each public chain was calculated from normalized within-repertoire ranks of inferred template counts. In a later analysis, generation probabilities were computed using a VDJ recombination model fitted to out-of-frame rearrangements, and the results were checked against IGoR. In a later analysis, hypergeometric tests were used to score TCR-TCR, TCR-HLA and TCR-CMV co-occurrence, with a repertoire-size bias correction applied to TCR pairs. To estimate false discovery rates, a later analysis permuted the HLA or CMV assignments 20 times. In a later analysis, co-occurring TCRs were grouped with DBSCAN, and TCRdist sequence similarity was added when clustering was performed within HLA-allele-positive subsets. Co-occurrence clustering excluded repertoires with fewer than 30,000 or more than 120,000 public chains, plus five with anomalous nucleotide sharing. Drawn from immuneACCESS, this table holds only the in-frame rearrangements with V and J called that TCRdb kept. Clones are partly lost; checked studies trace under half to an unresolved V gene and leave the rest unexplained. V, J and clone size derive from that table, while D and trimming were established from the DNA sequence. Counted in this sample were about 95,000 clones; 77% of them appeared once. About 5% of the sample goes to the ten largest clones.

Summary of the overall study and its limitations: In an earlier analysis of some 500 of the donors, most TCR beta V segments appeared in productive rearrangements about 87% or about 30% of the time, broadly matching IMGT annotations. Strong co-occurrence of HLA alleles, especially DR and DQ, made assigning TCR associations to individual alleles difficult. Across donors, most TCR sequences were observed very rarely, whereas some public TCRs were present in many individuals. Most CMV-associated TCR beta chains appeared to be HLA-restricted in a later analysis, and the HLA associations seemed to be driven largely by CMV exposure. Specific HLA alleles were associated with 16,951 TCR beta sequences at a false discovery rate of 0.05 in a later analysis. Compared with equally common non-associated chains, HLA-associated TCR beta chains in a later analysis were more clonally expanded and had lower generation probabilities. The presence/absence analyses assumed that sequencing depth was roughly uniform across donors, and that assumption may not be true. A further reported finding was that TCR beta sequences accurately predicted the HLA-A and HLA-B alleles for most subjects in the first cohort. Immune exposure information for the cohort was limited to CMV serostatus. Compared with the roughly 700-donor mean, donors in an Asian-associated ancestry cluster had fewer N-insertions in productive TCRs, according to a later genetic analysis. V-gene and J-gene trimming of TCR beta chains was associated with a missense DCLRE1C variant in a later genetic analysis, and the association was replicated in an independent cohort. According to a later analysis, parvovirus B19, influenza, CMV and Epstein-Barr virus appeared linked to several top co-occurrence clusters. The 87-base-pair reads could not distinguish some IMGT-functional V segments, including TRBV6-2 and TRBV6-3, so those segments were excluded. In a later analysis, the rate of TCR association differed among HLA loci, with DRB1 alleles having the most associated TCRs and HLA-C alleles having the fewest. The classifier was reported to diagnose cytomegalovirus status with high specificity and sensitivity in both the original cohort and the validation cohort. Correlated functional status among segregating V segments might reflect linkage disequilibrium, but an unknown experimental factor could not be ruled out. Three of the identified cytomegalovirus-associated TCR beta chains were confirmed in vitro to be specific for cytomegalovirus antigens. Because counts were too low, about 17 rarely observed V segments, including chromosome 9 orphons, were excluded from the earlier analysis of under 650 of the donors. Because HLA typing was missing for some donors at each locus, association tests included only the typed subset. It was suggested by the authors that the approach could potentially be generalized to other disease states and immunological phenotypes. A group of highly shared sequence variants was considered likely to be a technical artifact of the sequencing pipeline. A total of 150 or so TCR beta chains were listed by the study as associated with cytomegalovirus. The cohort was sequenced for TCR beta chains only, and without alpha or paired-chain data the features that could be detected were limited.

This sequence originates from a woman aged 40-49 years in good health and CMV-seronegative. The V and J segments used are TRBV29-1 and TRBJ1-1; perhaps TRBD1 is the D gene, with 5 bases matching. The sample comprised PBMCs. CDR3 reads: CSGGRGNTEAFF. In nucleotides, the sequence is TGCAGCGGGGGAAGGGGGAACACTGAAGCTTTCTTT. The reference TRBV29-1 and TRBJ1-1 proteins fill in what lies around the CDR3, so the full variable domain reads SAVISQKPSRDICQRGTSLTIQCQVDSQVTMMFWYRQQPGQSLTLIATANQGSEATYESGFVIDKFPISRPNLTFSTLTVSNMSPEDSSIYLCSGGRGNTEAFFGQGTRLTVV.